This TCR beta chain was recovered during a study of response to subunit inactivated influenza vaccine. This clonotype occurred many times. TCRdb re-called the RT-PCR reads with MiXCR, one entry per CDR3 protein. The data contain hundreds of thousands of distinct CDR3 sequences, about 11% of them singletons. These records were also assigned to another study, of T cells expressing NK-cell markers. That work contributes: UMI-tagged 5'RACE template switching yielded the TCR beta cDNA.

The TCR comes from a man aged 50 to 59 who received an inactivated influenza vaccine. The specimen was PBMCs from blood, collected on the day of vaccination.

CDR3 in amino acids: CASSQDRVASYEQYF. In nucleotides, the CDR3 is TGTGCCAGCAGCCAGGACAGGGTAGCCTCCTACGAGCAGTACTTC. This rearrangement joins TRBV4-2 to TRBJ2-7; 8 bases are a match to TRBD1. In germline, CDR1 is LGHNA, CDR2 YNFKEQ. The CDR3 runs to 15 residues. The J segment lost 0 bases and the V segment lost 3 bases, leaving 4 bases of the junction unmatched.